The 16 T cell receptor beta chains reported below all come from one sample, sequenced in a study of blood T cells in healthy people across ages. Through a sample-barcoded 5' primer and a J-beta primer mix, a second PCR was run for about 6 to 12 cycles. TCRdb analysed the 5' RACE reads with MiXCR anew, one entry per CDR3 protein. The table shows more than 450,000 distinct CDR3 sequences, with about 27% occurring only once. These data also formed part of another study, on T cells of mothers and their children.

The sample comprised blood. All receptors come from a boy aged 2 to 10 in good health.

The CDR3 region has the DNA TGTGCCAGCAGTTTTATCCCTCAGGGCTTCAATGAGCAGTTCTTC. Amino acids: CASSFIPQGFNEQFF. The V gene is TRBV11-2, the J gene TRBJ2-1, with D perhaps TRBD1 (5 bases). Trimming cost V 6 bases and J 6 bases, with 18 bases left between them. The CDR3 consists of 15 residues. In germline, CDR1 is SGHAT, CDR2 FQNNGV.

This chain uses TRBV4-3 with TRBJ2-5; D might be TRBD1 (5 bases). Judging by the DNA end, TRBJ2-1 fits better; the J call may be wrong. This CDR3 is 15 amino acids long. The germline V gene has CDR1 LGHNA and CDR2 YSLEER. CDR3 DNA sequence: TGCGCCAGCAGCCCCGGACACCTCTCCTACAATGAGCAGTTCTTC. Translation gives CASSPGHLSYNEQFF.

The gene calls are TRBV21-1 and TRBJ1-3; the D call in the table, TRBD1, was not verified against the DNA. TRBV21-1 corresponds to a pseudogene. The CDR3 loop spans 16 amino acids. For the CDR3, the DNA is TGTGCCAGCAGCGCCCGACAGGGGGCGAAAGGAAACACCATATATTTT. Translating gives CASSARQGAKGNTIYF.

This chain links TRBV20-1 with TRBJ1-2; 8 nucleotides match TRBD1. Trimming cost V 3 bases and J 3 bases; bases outside gene matches: 6. Germline lookup yields CDR1 DFQATT and CDR2 SNEGSKA (reference sequence). The CDR3 has 14 amino acids. The DNA of the CDR3 is TGCAGTGCTAGGGCCGCAGGGGGCGACTATGGCTACACCTTC. Its translation is CSARAAGGDYGYTF.

V and J are TRBV6-1 and TRBJ2-6; 8 bases line up with TRBD1. V trimming: 5 bases; J trimming: 0 bases; junction bases outside the gene matches: 9. CDR3 length: 18 amino acids. Germline assignment: CDR1 MNHNS and CDR2 SASEGT. The CDR3 spells CASSLAGGVHSGANVLTF. The CDR3 DNA reads TGTGCCAGCAGTCTAGCAGGGGGCGTACACTCTGGGGCCAACGTCCTGACTTTC.

This sequence joins TRBV7-2 and TRBJ2-5; TRBD1 or TRBD2 may be the D gene (5 bases each). The CDR3 is 15 amino acids. Trimming stripped 1 base from V and 4 bases from J, with 13 bases between. Germline V lookup: CDR1 SGHTA, CDR2 FQGNSA. This CDR3 is CASSLGGSVLETQYF. The CDR3, as DNA: TGTGCCAGCAGCTTAGGGGGGTCGGTTTTAGAGACCCAGTACTTC. Supplemented by reference TRBV7-2 and TRBJ2-5, the full variable domain reads GAGVSQSPSNKVTEKGKDVELRCDPISGHTALYWYRQSLGQGLEFLIYFQGNSAPDKSGLPSDRFSAERTGGSVSTLTIQRTQQEDSAVYLCASSLGGSVLETQYFGPGTRLLVL.

The gene calls are TRBV30 and TRBJ1-6; D uncertain. Trimming removed 0 bases from V and 11 bases from J, with 17 bases in between. The germline CDR1 and CDR2 sequences are GTSNPN and SVGIG (reference sequence). There are 15 residues in the CDR3. This chain's CDR3 is CAWSVKGYTTPPLHF. In DNA form, the CDR3 reads TGTGCCTGGAGTGTCAAAGGATATACAACCCCACCCCTCCACTTT.

This clonotype was recorded a few times. The J gene is TRBJ1-1, the V gene TRBV20-1; D remains unclear. Per the germline V gene, CDR1 is DFQATT and CDR2 is SNEGSKA (reference sequence). The CDR3 spans 11 residues. Trimming took 1 base from V and 7 from J, leaving 7 bases between them. CDR3 residues: CSARGRLEAFF. The CDR3 nucleotides read TGCAGTGCTAGAGGTCGGCTTGAAGCTTTCTTT.

The chain links TRBV12-3 or TRBV12-4 to TRBJ2-5; D unresolved. With the DNA end fitting TRBJ2-1 better, the J assignment may be wrong. This CDR3 is built from 11 residues. CDR3 region: CASSQQHEQFF. The CDR3 nucleotides are TGTGCCAGCAGTCAGCAGCATGAGCAGTTCTTC.

CDR3 protein: CATSRDSLTSGRLRNIQYF. CDR3 nucleotide sequence: TGTGCCACCAGCAGAGATTCCCTGACTAGCGGGAGATTAAGAAACATTCAGTACTTC. The chain carries TRBV15 and TRBJ2-4; 12 nucleotides agree with TRBD2. CDR1 is LNHNV, CDR2 YYDKDF, per germline (reference sequence). The CDR3 is made up of 19 amino acids. Germline trimming cut 0 bases from V and 6 bases from J; bases unmatched to any gene: 12.

This CDR3 is CASTGDTTGLNEKLFF. The CDR3 nucleotides read TGCGCCAGCACAGGGGATACGACAGGTTTAAATGAAAAACTGTTTTTT. The genes are TRBV10-2 and TRBJ1-4, with D tentatively TRBD1 (6 bases). The length of the CDR3 is 16 residues. Looked up from germline, CDR1 is WSHSY and CDR2 is SAAADI. The V and J ends lost 7 bases and 5 bases respectively, with 20 bases between them.

This clonotype was observed a handful of times. The chain recombines TRBV6-2 or TRBV6-3 with TRBJ2-5; D is ambiguous. The V end lost 5 bases, the J end lost 5 bases, and 21 bases lay between the germline ends. Germline V gene lookup returns CDR1 MNHEY and CDR2 SVGEGT. The CDR3 has 16 residues. This chain's CDR3 is CASSGSRALGLETQYF. CDR3 sequence (DNA): TGTGCCAGCAGTGGCAGCCGGGCTCTGGGCCTGGAGACCCAGTACTTC.

The chain couples TRBV27 to TRBJ2-2; tentatively, D is TRBD1 (6 bases). V lost 5 bases and J 7 bases, leaving 11 bases between the germline ends. The CDR3 runs 13 residues. Germline CDR1 and CDR2: MNHEY and SMNVEV (reference sequence). CDR3 amino acids: CASSTTGVGELFF. The DNA for the CDR3 is TGTGCCAGCAGTACGACAGGCGTCGGGGAGCTGTTTTTT.

This sequence joins TRBV4-1 and TRBJ2-7; D perhaps matches TRBD1 (5 bases). This CDR3 has 13 residues. The V and J ends lost 3 bases and 3 bases respectively, with 9 bases between them. The germline CDR1 and CDR2 sequences are MGHRA and YSYEKL. For the CDR3, the DNA is TGCGCCAGCAGCCAGACAGCCTTCTACGAGCAGTACTTC. It translates to CASSQTAFYEQYF.

The CDR3 nucleotides are TGCGCCAGCAGCTTGTTTGGTAGTCGGGAGACCCAGTACTTC. It yields the protein CASSLFGSRETQYF. The chain has TRBV5-1 and TRBJ2-5; D ambiguous. The V and J ends lost 1 base and 5 bases respectively, with 12 bases between them. Germline V CDR1 and CDR2: SGHRS, YFSETQ. The CDR3 sequence is 14 residues long. Together with reference TRBV5-1 and TRBJ2-5, the CDR3 gives the full variable domain: KAGVTQTPRYLIKTRGQQVTLSCSPISGHRSVSWYQQTPGQGLQFLFEYFSETQRNKGNFPGRFSGRQFSNSRSEMNVSTLELGDSALYLCASSLFGSRETQYFGPGTRLLVL.

CDR3 loop: CATSRDQTASYNEQFF. Here the CDR3 DNA reads TGTGCCACCAGCAGAGATCAGACGGCCTCCTACAATGAGCAGTTCTTC. The V and J genes are TRBV15 and TRBJ2-1; D is unclear. V gave up 0 bases and J gave up 0 bases, with 9 bases separating them. This CDR3 spans 16 amino acids. Looked up from germline, CDR1 is LNHNV and CDR2 is YYDKDF (reference sequence).